There are a few counts of the clone carrying this T cell receptor (beta chain). The CDR3 loop spans 14 amino acids. Germline-derived CDR1 and CDR2 are GTSNPN and SVGIG (reference sequence). With 4 bases clipped from V and 1 base from J, the junction kept 4 bases outside the gene matches. The data originate from a study of beta chain features in type 1 diabetes. Study summary: Analysis included over 100,000,000 sorted cells drawn from all samples.

Every bit of the isolated RNA underwent reverse transcription, so sequencing read expressed TCRB transcripts. Clones were sequenced by immunoSEQ multiplex PCR, and TCRdb holds only the in-frame ones, with some missing. The repertoire includes approximately 380,000 clones, about 16% of them detected once, and approximately 0.02% sits in the top ten. The sample consisted of naive CD4+ T cells from blood. The V gene is TRBV30, the J gene TRBJ2-1, with 7 bases lining up with TRBD2. This sequence originates from a woman aged 18 to 35 in good health. The CDR3 loop reads CAWILRGSYNEQFF. CDR3 nucleotide sequence: TGTGCCTGGATCCTGCGGGGGTCCTACAATGAGCAGTTCTTC.